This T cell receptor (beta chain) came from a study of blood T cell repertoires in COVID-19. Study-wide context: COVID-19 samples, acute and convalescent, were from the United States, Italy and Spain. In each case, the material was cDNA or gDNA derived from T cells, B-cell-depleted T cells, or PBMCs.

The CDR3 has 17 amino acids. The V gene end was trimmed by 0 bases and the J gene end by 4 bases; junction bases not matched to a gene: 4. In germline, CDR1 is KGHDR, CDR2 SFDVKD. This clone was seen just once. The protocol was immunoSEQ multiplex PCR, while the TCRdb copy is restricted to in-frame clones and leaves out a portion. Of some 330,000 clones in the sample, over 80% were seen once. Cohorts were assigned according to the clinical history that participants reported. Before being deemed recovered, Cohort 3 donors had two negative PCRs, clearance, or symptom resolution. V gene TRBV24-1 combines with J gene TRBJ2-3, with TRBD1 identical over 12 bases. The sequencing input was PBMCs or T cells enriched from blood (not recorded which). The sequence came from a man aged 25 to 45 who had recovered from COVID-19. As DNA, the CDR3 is TGTGCCACCAGTGATTTGTTAGGGACAGGGGGCGCAGATACGCAGTATTTT. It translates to CATSDLLGTGGADTQYF.